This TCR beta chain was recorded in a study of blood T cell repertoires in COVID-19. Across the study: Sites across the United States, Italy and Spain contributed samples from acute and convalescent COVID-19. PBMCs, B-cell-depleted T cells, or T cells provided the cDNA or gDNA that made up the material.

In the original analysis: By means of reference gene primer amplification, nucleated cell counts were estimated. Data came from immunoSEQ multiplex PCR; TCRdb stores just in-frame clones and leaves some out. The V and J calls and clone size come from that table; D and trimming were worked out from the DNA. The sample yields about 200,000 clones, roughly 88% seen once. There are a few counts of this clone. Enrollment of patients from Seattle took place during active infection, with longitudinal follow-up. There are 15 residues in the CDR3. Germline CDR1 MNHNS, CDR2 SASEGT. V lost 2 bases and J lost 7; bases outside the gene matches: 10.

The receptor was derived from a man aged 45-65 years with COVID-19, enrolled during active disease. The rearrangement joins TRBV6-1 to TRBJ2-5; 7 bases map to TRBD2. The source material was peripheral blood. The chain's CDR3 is CASSEQAGEVGTQYF. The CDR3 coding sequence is TGTGCCAGCAGTGAACAGGCGGGGGAGGTCGGGACCCAGTACTTC.